One T cell receptor beta chain is described in this entry. Primers: 60 V beta forward and 13 J beta reverse. Profiled with immunoSEQ multiplex PCR; TCRdb holds only in-frame clones, not every one. The table has fewer than 110,000 clones, 81% seen once; the top ten hold roughly 12%. Losses at the gene ends were 6 bases for V and 1 base for J; bases not matched to a gene: 3. Germline V gives CDR1 SNHLY, CDR2 FYNNEI. This CDR3 has 14 residues. This specimen comes from a study of glioma-infiltrating T cells after dendritic cell vaccination. The sequence was collected from a human donor with glioblastoma. The chain links TRBV2 to TRBJ1-2; 9 nucleotides agree with TRBD1. The sample in question was blood, obtained before dendritic cell vaccination. In DNA form, the CDR3 reads TGTGCCAGCAGAGAGACAGGGGGTAACTATGGCTACACCTTC. Protein product: CASRETGGNYGYTF.